One sample yielded the 21 T cell receptor beta chains listed below, sequenced in a study of human T cells and chemical hapten exposure. Documented time point: patch test 2, 6 weeks after DPC sensitization. The treatment here: therapeutic diphenylcyclopropenone sensitization with weekly scalp DPC. TCRdb reprocessed the RACE reads via MiXCR and lists one record per CDR3 protein. The top ten clones hold 4.5% to 6% of a sample with 350,000 to 400,000 distinct CDR3 sequences, nearly 6.5% of them seen once. The sequencing here drew on whole blood, taken in connection with sensitization to the hapten diphenylcyclopropenone (DPC). The receptors come from a woman between 18 and 29 years old with alopecia areata. Some clones in this sample may be carry-over from other donors' samples.

There are a few counts of this clonotype. The V gene is TRBV2, the J gene TRBJ1-4, with D uncertain. V was trimmed by 4 bases and J by 6 bases, leaving 12 bases between them. Germline-derived CDR1 and CDR2 are SNHLY and FYNNEI. The CDR3 has 14 amino acids. CDR3 bases: TGTGCCAGCAGTGTTAGGAGGGATCATGAAAAACTGTTTTTT. As protein: CASSVRRDHEKLFF.

This clonotype was seen ten or more times. V and J are TRBV5-1 and TRBJ1-1, with 9 nucleotides matching TRBD1. Germline CDR1 and CDR2: SGHRS and YFSETQ. The CDR3 has 15 residues. The ends lost 4 bases at V and 4 bases at J; junction bases unmatched: 8. The CDR3: CASSRTGARSTEAFF. CDR3 nucleotides: TGCGCCAGCAGCAGGACAGGGGCTCGAAGCACTGAAGCTTTCTTT.

This clonotype was seen more than once but under ten times. The rearrangement joins TRBV12-3 or TRBV12-4 to TRBJ1-2; D is perhaps TRBD1 (6 bases). The CDR3 has 12 amino acids. V was trimmed by 8 bases and J by 5 bases, leaving 12 bases between them. The CDR3 sequence is CASGGAIYGYTF. The DNA for the CDR3 is TGTGCCAGCGGGGGGGCGATATATGGCTACACCTTC.

This clonotype was recorded many times. The chain links TRBV6-5 to TRBJ1-5; unclear D gene. V dropped 4 bases and J dropped 0 bases, with 10 bases sitting between them. Germline values: CDR1 MNHEY, CDR2 SVGAGI. This CDR3 is 15 amino acids long. Here the CDR3 reads CASSSSWSSNQPQHF. CDR3 in DNA: TGTGCCAGCAGTTCAAGTTGGTCTAGCAATCAGCCCCAGCATTTT.

This clonotype was observed at least ten times. This chain links TRBV29-1 with TRBJ1-1, with D hard to call. The CDR3 totals 10 residues. V shed 5 bases and J shed 4 bases, with 5 bases lying between them. Germline V gives CDR1 SQVTM, CDR2 ANQGSEA. The CDR3 sequence: CSVSPTEAFF. The CDR3, as DNA: TGCAGCGTTTCCCCCACTGAAGCTTTCTTT.

The count of this clonotype is one. V gene TRBV5-1 combines with J gene TRBJ2-6; D may be TRBD2 (5 bases). In germline, CDR1 is SGHRS, CDR2 YFSETQ. V lost 1 base, J lost 4 bases, and 9 bases lay in between. The CDR3 is 15 amino acids. This CDR3 is CASSLPRGGANVLTF. The CDR3 coding sequence is TGCGCCAGCAGCTTGCCCCGAGGGGGGGCCAACGTCCTGACTTTC.

This chain links TRBV5-6 with TRBJ1-1, with a possible D match to TRBD1 (5 bases). CDR3 length: 14 residues. The germline V and J ends were trimmed by 1 base and 9 bases, with 16 bases remaining between them. Germline CDR1 is SGHDT and CDR2 is YYEEEE. The CDR3 DNA is TGTGCCAGCAGCTTGAGGCAGGGCGGCCCAAAAGCTTTCTTT. Translation gives CASSLRQGGPKAFF. Supplemented by reference TRBV5-6 and TRBJ1-1, the full variable domain reads DAGVTQSPTHLIKTRGQQVTLRCSPKSGHDTVSWYQQALGQGPQFIFQYYEEEERQRGNFPDRFSGHQFPNYSSELNVNALLLGDSALYLCASSLRQGGPKAFFGQGTRLTVV.

This clonotype has a handful of counts. The V call is TRBV6-2 or TRBV6-3, the J call TRBJ2-3, with 8 bases aligning to TRBD2. V dropped 5 bases and J dropped 4; count of bases not matched to a gene: 11. Germline CDR1 is MNHEY and CDR2 is SVGEGT. The CDR3 is made up of 16 amino acids. The CDR3 loop is CASSLGSGGRADTQYF. The CDR3 DNA reads TGTGCCAGCAGTCTTGGCAGCGGGGGAAGGGCAGATACGCAGTATTTT.

This clonotype was seen ten or more times. This chain joins TRBV28 and TRBJ2-6; TRBD1 agrees at 12 bases. CDR3 length: 18 residues. V lost 3 bases, J lost 1 base, and 4 bases stayed unmatched. The germline CDR1 and CDR2 sequences are MDHEN and SYDVKM. CDR3 amino acids: CASSLLGQGASGANVLTF. The CDR3 DNA follows: TGTGCCAGCAGTTTGTTGGGACAGGGGGCTTCTGGGGCCAACGTCCTGACTTTC.

The table lists this clonotype with many counts. The genes are TRBV4-3 and TRBJ1-2, with D possibly TRBD1 on 6 matching bases. The CDR3 is made up of 16 amino acids. CDR1 LGHNA and CDR2 YSLEER come from the germline V gene. V was clipped by 3 bases and J by 2 bases, with 16 bases between them. Written as DNA, the CDR3 is TGCGCCAGCAGCCAGGATGTCAAACAGGGCAACTATGGCTACACCTTC. Protein: CASSQDVKQGNYGYTF.

This clonotype appeared many times. The rearrangement uses TRBV14 and TRBJ1-2, with a tentative D call TRBD1 (5 bases). The germline V and J ends were trimmed by 3 bases and 4 bases, with 18 bases remaining between them. This CDR3 comprises 16 residues. CDR1 is SGHDN and CDR2 is FVKESK in the germline V gene. The CDR3 sequence: CASSQGFGAASYGYTF. The DNA of the CDR3 is TGTGCCAGCAGCCAGGGGTTTGGGGCAGCCAGCTATGGCTACACCTTC.

This clonotype has more than one count but fewer than ten. CDR3 coding DNA: TGTGCCAGCAGCCAAGATTGGCAGGGAGGCACTGAAGCTTTCTTT. It specifies CASSQDWQGGTEAFF. The rearrangement joins TRBV3-1 to TRBJ1-1; D might be TRBD1 (5 bases). The germline V and J ends were trimmed by 0 bases and 4 bases, with 12 bases remaining between them. The CDR3 contains 15 residues. Germline loops: CDR1 LGHDT, CDR2 YNNKEL (reference sequence).

This clonotype was counted ten times or more. The chain uses TRBV28 and TRBJ2-1; D may match TRBD1 or TRBD2 (5 bases each). The CDR3 is 18 amino acids. Germline V CDR1 and CDR2: MDHEN, SYDVKM. Trimming took off 6 bases at V and 3 bases at J, with 24 bases between the two ends. In DNA form, the CDR3 reads TGTGCCAGCAGCGGGCCTCTCGACCGGGGCAAGTTCTACAATGAGCAGTTCTTC. Protein: CASSGPLDRGKFYNEQFF.

The CDR3 nucleotides are TGTGCCAGCAGCCAGGGACAGGGGGCCTGGAACACTGAAGCTTTCTTT. It specifies CASSQGQGAWNTEAFF. The V gene is TRBV7-2, the J gene TRBJ1-1; 12 nucleotides match TRBD1. Germline V gene data show CDR1 as SGHTA and CDR2 as FQGNSA. V lost 5 bases to trimming and J lost 1 base; unmatched junction nucleotides: 5. The CDR3 consists of 16 residues.

This clonotype showed up many times. The chain carries TRBV4-1 and TRBJ1-3; 8 bases fit TRBD1. The ends lost 5 bases at V and 4 bases at J; junction bases unmatched: 7. The V gene's germline CDR1 is MGHRA and CDR2 YSYEKL. The CDR3 loop spans 15 amino acids. This chain's CDR3 is CASSFRQGSGNTIYF. Written as DNA, the CDR3 is TGCGCCAGCAGCTTTAGACAGGGGTCCGGAAACACCATATATTTT.

The rearrangement joins TRBV10-2 to TRBJ2-3, with TRBD1 matching 7 bases. J was trimmed by 5 bases and V by 6 bases; bases with no gene match: 11. The CDR3 is made up of 15 amino acids. CDR1 WSHSY and CDR2 SAAADI come from the germline V gene. The CDR3 sequence is CASRRQGGSGDTQYF. The CDR3 DNA follows: TGCGCCAGCAGGAGACAGGGCGGCTCAGGAGATACGCAGTATTTT.

CDR3 residues: CSARFAGSTDTQYF. The CDR3 bases are TGCAGTGCTAGATTCGCGGGGAGCACAGATACGCAGTATTTT. The rearrangement uses TRBV20-1 and TRBJ2-3, with a weak D call TRBD2 (6 bases). Germline CDR1 reads DFQATT; CDR2 reads SNEGSKA (reference sequence). Trimming took 2 bases from V and 0 from J, leaving 9 bases between them. There are 14 residues in the CDR3.

This clonotype was counted at least ten times. The V gene is TRBV20-1, the J gene TRBJ1-4; weak D call: TRBD1 (5 bases). CDR1 is DFQATT, CDR2 SNEGSKA, per germline (reference sequence). The CDR3 sequence is 14 residues long. V was pared by 3 bases and J by 7 bases, with 15 bases between. The CDR3 region has the DNA TGCAGTGCTAGCGGAGCGGGGGAGAGTGAAAAACTGTTTTTT. Translating gives CSASGAGESEKLFF.

V is TRBV12-5 and J is TRBJ1-6; D is perhaps TRBD1 (5 bases). This CDR3 contains 15 residues. The germline gives CDR1 LGHNT, CDR2 FRNRAP. V was shortened by 7 bases and J by 8 bases, with 18 bases between the two germline ends. CDR3 bases: TGTGCTAGTGTGTACCACGGGGCACGCCATTCACCCCTCCACTTT. Protein sequence: CASVYHGARHSPLHF.

V and J are TRBV12-3 or TRBV12-4 and TRBJ1-6; weak D call: TRBD1 (6 bases). The germline V and J ends were trimmed by 7 bases and 5 bases, with 12 bases remaining between them. This CDR3 comprises 14 residues. The CDR3 coding sequence is TGTGCCAGCACCCCGGGACAACATAATTCACCCCTCCACTTT. Translated: CASTPGQHNSPLHF.

Ten or more counts support this clonotype. The gene calls are TRBV20-1 and TRBJ1-1; unclear D gene. The CDR3 is 12 residues long. Germline CDR1 is DFQATT and CDR2 is SNEGSKA (reference sequence). V was pared by 2 bases and J by 2 bases, with 6 bases between. The CDR3 sequence is CSARSGNTEAFF. CDR3 sequence (DNA): TGCAGTGCTAGATCAGGAAACACTGAAGCTTTCTTT.